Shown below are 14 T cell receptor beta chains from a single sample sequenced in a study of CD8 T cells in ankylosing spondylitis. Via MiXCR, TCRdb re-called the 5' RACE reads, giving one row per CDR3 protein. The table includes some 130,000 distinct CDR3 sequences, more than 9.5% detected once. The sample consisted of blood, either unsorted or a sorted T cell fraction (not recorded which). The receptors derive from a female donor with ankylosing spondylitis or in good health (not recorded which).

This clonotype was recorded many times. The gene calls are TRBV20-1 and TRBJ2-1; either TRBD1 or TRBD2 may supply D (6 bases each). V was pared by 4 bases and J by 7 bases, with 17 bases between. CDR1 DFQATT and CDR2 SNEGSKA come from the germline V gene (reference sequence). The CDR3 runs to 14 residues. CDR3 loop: CSATTAGHGNEQFF. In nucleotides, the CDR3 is TGCAGTGCTACGACTGCGGGACATGGTAATGAGCAGTTCTTC.

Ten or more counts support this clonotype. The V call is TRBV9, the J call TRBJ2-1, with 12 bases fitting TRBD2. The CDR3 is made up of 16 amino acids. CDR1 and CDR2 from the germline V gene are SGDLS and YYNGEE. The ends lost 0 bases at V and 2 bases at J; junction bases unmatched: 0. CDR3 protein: CASSVGLAGAYNEQFF. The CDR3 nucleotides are TGTGCCAGCAGCGTAGGACTAGCGGGAGCCTACAATGAGCAGTTCTTC.

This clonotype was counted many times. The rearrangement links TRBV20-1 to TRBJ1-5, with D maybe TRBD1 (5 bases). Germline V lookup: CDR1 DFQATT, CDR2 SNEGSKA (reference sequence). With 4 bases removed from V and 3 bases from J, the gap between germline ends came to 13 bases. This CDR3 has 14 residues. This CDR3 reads CSANSGTNNQPQHF. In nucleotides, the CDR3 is TGCAGTGCTAACTCCGGGACTAACAATCAGCCCCAGCATTTT.

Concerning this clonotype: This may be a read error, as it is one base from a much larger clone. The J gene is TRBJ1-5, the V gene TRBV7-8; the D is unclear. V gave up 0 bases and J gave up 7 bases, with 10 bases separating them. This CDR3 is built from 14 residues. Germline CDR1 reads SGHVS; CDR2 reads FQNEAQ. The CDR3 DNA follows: TGTGCCAGCAGCTTAGCGCACAAGCACCAGCCCCAGCATTTT. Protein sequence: CASSLAHKHQPQHF. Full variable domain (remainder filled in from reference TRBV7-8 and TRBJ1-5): GAGVSQSPRYKVAKRGQDVALRCDPISGHVSLFWYQQALGQGPEFLTYFQNEAQLDKSGLPSDRFFAERPEGSVSTLKIQRTQQEDSAVYLCASSLAHKHQPQHFGDGTRLSIL.

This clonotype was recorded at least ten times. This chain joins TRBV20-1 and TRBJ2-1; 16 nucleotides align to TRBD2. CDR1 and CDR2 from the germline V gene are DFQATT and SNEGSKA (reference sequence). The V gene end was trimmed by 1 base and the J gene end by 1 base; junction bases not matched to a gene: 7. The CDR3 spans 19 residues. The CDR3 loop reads CSARADGTSGRGSYNEQFF. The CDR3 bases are TGCAGTGCTAGAGCCGATGGGACTAGCGGGAGGGGGTCCTACAATGAGCAGTTCTTC.

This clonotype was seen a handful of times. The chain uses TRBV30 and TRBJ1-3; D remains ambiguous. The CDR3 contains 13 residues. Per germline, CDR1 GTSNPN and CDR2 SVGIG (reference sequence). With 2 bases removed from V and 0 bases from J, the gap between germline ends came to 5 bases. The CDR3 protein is CAWSRDSGNTIYF. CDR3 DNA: TGTGCCTGGAGTCGGGACTCTGGAAACACCATATATTTT.

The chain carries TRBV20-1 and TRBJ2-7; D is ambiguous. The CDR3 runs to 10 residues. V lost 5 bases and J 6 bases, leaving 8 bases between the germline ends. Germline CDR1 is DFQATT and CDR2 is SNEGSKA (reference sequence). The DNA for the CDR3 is TGCAGTGCTCAAAAGGGCGAGCAGTACTTC. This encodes CSAQKGEQYF.

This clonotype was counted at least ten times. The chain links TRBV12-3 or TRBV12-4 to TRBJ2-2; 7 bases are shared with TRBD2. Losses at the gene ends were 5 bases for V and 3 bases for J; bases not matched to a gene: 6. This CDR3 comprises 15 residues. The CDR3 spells CASSPTLADTGELFF. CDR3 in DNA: TGTGCCAGCAGTCCAACCCTAGCGGACACCGGGGAGCTGTTTTTT.

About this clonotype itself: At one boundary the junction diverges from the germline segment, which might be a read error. CDR3 DNA sequence: TGTGCCAGCAGCTTATTTGGTACCGGGACTAGCGGGAGAGATGCGCAGTATTTT. Protein: CASSLFGTGTSGRDAQYF. The V call is TRBV11-1, the J call TRBJ2-3, with 14 bases matching TRBD2. Germline CDR1 reads SGHAT; CDR2 reads FQDESV (reference sequence). CDR3 size: 18 residues.

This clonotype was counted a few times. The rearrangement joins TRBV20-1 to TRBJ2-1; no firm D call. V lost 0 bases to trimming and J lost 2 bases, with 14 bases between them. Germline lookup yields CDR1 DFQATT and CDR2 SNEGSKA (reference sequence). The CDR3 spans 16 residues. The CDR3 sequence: CSARDLGLRTYNEQFF. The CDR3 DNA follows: TGCAGTGCTAGAGATTTGGGATTAAGGACCTACAATGAGCAGTTCTTC.

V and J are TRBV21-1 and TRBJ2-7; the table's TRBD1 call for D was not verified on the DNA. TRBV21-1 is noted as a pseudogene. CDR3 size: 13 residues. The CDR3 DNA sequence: TGTGCCAGCAGCAAGCGGGGGGAATACGAGCAGTACTTC. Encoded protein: CASSKRGEYEQYF.

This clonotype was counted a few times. The CDR3 protein is CASSSSPDRGTEAFF. The CDR3 coding sequence is TGTGCCAGCAGTTCCTCCCCGGACAGGGGTACTGAAGCTTTCTTT. The rearrangement uses TRBV6-2 or TRBV6-3 and TRBJ1-1; 9 positions agree with TRBD1. The junction had 8 bases not matched to a gene; V was cut back by 4 bases and J by 5 bases. The CDR3 covers 15 residues. Germline-derived CDR1 and CDR2 are MNHEY and SVGEGT.

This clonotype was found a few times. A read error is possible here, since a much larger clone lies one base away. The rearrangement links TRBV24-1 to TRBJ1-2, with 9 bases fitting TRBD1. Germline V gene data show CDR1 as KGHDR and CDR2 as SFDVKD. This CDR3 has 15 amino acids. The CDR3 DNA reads TGTGCCACCAGTGATGCGGACAGGGGTAACTATGGCTACTCCTTC. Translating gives CATSDADRGNYGYSF.

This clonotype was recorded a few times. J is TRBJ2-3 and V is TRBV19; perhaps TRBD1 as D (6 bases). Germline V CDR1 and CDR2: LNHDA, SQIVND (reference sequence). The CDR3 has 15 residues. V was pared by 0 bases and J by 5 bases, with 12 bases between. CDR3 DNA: TGTGCCAGTAGTATAGATTCAGGGGTTGTAGATACGCAGTATTTT. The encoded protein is CASSIDSGVVDTQYF. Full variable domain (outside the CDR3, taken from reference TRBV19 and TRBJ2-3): DGGITQSPKYLFRKEGQNVTLSCEQNLNHDAMYWYRQDPGQGLRLIYYSQIVNDFQKGDIAEGYSVSREKKESFPLTVTSAQKNPTAFYLCASSIDSGVVDTQYFGPGTRLTVL.